This TCR beta chain derives from a study of T-cell reconstitution after alpha-beta-depleted transplantation in children. V was cut by 4 bases and J by 0 bases, with 13 bases left in between. The CDR3 runs to 16 residues. Germline lookup yields CDR1 SGHAT and CDR2 FQNNGV. This clonotype was counted a single time. Molecular barcoding with unique molecular identifiers was used for the TCRbeta library. TCRdb reprocessed the PCR reads via MiXCR and lists one record per CDR3 protein. The sample holds some 460,000 distinct CDR3 sequences, around 15% seen once. The TCR sequence derives from a boy in the first two years of life who had a stem cell transplant for Wiskott-Aldrich syndrome, so the T cells may come from the graft donor. J is TRBJ2-4 and V is TRBV11-2; D is unclear. Sequencing was performed on PBMCs, mostly from graft donor cells, taken 360 days after TCRalphabeta/CD19-depleted stem cell transplant. CDR3 nucleotide sequence: TGTGCCAGCAGCTACATGGGCGGTCTAGCCAAAAACATTCAGTACTTC. Amino acids: CASSYMGGLAKNIQYF. Full variable domain (outside the CDR3, taken from reference TRBV11-2 and TRBJ2-4): EAGVAQSPRYKIIEKRQSVAFWCNPISGHATLYWYQQILGQGPKLLIQFQNNGVVDDSQLPKDRFSAERLKGVDSTLKIQPAKLEDSAVYLCASSYMGGLAKNIQYFGAGTRLSVL.